The 15 T cell receptor beta chains reported below all come from one sample, sequenced in a study of T-cell memory formation after mild COVID-19. TCRdb passed the 5' RACE reads through MiXCR, listing each CDR3 protein once. This table has some 290,000 distinct CDR3 sequences, 15% to 20% appearing once. The sample was PBMCs or a T cell subset sorted from them (not recorded which). These receptors all stem from a man aged 18-30 years who had mild COVID-19 (a few samples of this study predate the infection). Cell type and time point are not known.

For the CDR3, the DNA is TGTGCCAGCAGCTCCCGAGCCCAGGGGTTGGTGTCGGAGACCCAGTACTTC. Protein: CASSSRAQGLVSETQYF. V gene TRBV11-1 combines with J gene TRBJ2-5; D might be TRBD1 (6 bases). Trimming took 4 bases from V and 5 from J, leaving 23 bases between them. The CDR3 consists of 17 residues. The germline V gene has CDR1 SGHAT and CDR2 FQDESV (reference sequence).

This clonotype appeared many times. The chain joins TRBV7-2 to TRBJ1-4; 8 bases match TRBD1. Germline CDR1 is SGHTA and CDR2 is FQGNSA. V lost 2 bases to trimming and J lost 7 bases; unmatched junction nucleotides: 6. The CDR3 contains 15 residues. The CDR3 protein is CASSLRQGASEKLFF. In DNA, the CDR3 is TGTGCCAGCAGCTTACGGCAGGGGGCATCTGAAAAACTGTTTTTT.

In its sample, this clonotype was seen many times. The chain recombines TRBV20-1 with TRBJ1-6, with D maybe TRBD1 (5 bases). CDR3 length: 12 amino acids. The V gene's germline CDR1 is DFQATT and CDR2 SNEGSKA (reference sequence). V was cut by 1 base and J by 13 bases, with 11 bases left in between. For the CDR3, the DNA is TGCAGTGCTAGAGGGGGCGGCTTCCCCCTCCACTTT. It translates to CSARGGGFPLHF.

This clonotype came up a few times. The chain joins TRBV4-1 to TRBJ2-2, with 9 positions matching TRBD1. This CDR3 comprises 16 residues. Germline-derived CDR1 and CDR2 are MGHRA and YSYEKL. V shed 0 bases and J 7 bases; nucleotides not matched to a gene: 6. The CDR3 is CASSQDNRGPGGELFF. For the CDR3, the DNA is TGCGCCAGCAGCCAAGATAACAGGGGGCCGGGCGGGGAGCTGTTTTTT.

This clonotype was seen a handful of times. This chain uses TRBV20-1 with TRBJ2-1; TRBD2 aligns across 7 bases. Looked up from germline, CDR1 is DFQATT and CDR2 is SNEGSKA (reference sequence). The CDR3 sequence is 15 residues long. Losses at the gene ends were 6 bases for V and 1 base for J; bases not matched to a gene: 9. The CDR3 reads CSATRPSGSYNEQFF. In DNA, the CDR3 is TGCAGTGCGACCCGCCCTAGCGGATCCTACAATGAGCAGTTCTTC.

A few counts support this clonotype. The chain recombines TRBV20-1 with TRBJ2-3, with 11 bases fitting TRBD2. The germline CDR1 and CDR2 sequences are DFQATT and SNEGSKA (reference sequence). This CDR3 is 14 amino acids long. Trimming took 6 bases from V and 5 from J; bases not matched to a gene: 7. The CDR3: CSAVAGGQGDTQYF. In DNA, the CDR3 is TGCAGTGCCGTAGCGGGGGGGCAAGGAGATACGCAGTATTTT.

Note on this clonotype: At one end the junction does not follow the germline gene, possibly because of a read error. The chain couples TRBV7-2 to TRBJ1-1, with D possibly TRBD1 on 6 matching bases. Germline lookup yields CDR1 SGHTA and CDR2 FQGNSA. This CDR3 is built from 12 residues. In DNA form, the CDR3 reads TGTGCCAGCAGCCGCCTAGGGCCGGGGGCGACATTT. Its translation: CASSRLGPGATF.

In its sample, this clonotype was seen many times. The chain recombines TRBV7-6 with TRBJ2-5; TRBD1 is a possible D gene (6 bases). The CDR3 is 15 residues long. Trimming stripped 5 bases from V and 5 bases from J, with 18 bases between. Germline V gene lookup returns CDR1 SGHVS and CDR2 FNYEAQ. The CDR3: CASSPPIQGTETQYF. In DNA form, the CDR3 reads TGTGCCAGCAGCCCACCGATACAGGGTACGGAGACCCAGTACTTC.

The rearrangement links TRBV5-6 to TRBJ2-1; D remains unclear. V was clipped by 2 bases and J by 5 bases, with 11 bases between them. This CDR3 comprises 14 residues. Germline V gene data show CDR1 as SGHDT and CDR2 as YYEEEE. CDR3 nucleotides: TGTGCCAGCAGCTTCCCTCGGTATGACAATGAGCAGTTCTTC. It specifies CASSFPRYDNEQFF.

This clonotype was detected many times. CDR3 sequence (DNA): TGTGCCAGCAGCTTAGTAGCCGGTAATGAGCAGTTCTTC. Translated: CASSLVAGNEQFF. The chain employs TRBV7-2 and TRBJ2-1; D is unclear. Trimming stripped 1 base from V and 7 bases from J, with 8 bases between. The CDR3 is made up of 13 amino acids. Germline CDR1 is SGHTA and CDR2 is FQGNSA.

The rearrangement joins TRBV6-6 to TRBJ2-6; no clear D gene. The V gene lost 0 bases and the J gene lost 11 bases, with 14 bases spanning the gap. Germline values: CDR1 MNHNY, CDR2 SVGAGI (reference sequence). The CDR3 has 15 residues. The CDR3 loop reads CASSYSSALGHVLTF. CDR3 nucleotide sequence: TGTGCCAGCAGTTACTCGTCAGCCCTCGGGCACGTCCTGACTTTC.

By share of the sample, this clonotype is medium-sized. This sequence joins TRBV4-1 and TRBJ1-1, with TRBD1 as a possible D gene (5 bases). Germline V gives CDR1 MGHRA, CDR2 YSYEKL. This CDR3 region has 15 residues. V lost 4 bases to trimming and J lost 1 base, with 13 bases between them. In DNA form, the CDR3 reads TGCGCCAGCAGCCTTATGGCACAGGAGAACACTGAAGCTTTCTTT. It is translated as CASSLMAQENTEAFF.

This clonotype was detected only a few times. V usage is TRBV5-6 and J usage is TRBJ1-1; D not resolved. CDR1 is SGHDT, CDR2 YYEEEE, per germline. Trimming stripped 4 bases from V and 0 bases from J, with 10 bases between. CDR3 length: 14 amino acids. The CDR3 here is CASSPDGLNTEAFF. Here the CDR3 DNA reads TGTGCCAGCAGCCCCGACGGATTGAACACTGAAGCTTTCTTT.

The chain links TRBV2 to TRBJ2-5, with D perhaps TRBD2 (5 bases). The CDR3 spans 15 residues. Germline V CDR1 and CDR2: SNHLY, FYNNEI. V lost 7 bases, J lost 2 bases, and 17 bases lay in between. Here the CDR3 DNA reads TGTGCCAGCACAAGAAACCTCGGAGGTCAAGAGACCCAGTACTTC. Residues: CASTRNLGGQETQYF.

This clonotype was counted many times. CDR3: CASSFWESTDTQYF. CDR3 coding DNA: TGCGCCAGCAGCTTCTGGGAGAGCACAGATACGCAGTATTTT. The J gene is TRBJ2-3, the V gene TRBV5-1; TRBD2 might be the D (5 bases). Germline V gene lookup returns CDR1 SGHRS and CDR2 YFSETQ. This CDR3 contains 14 residues. Trimming removed 2 bases at V and 0 bases at J, with 7 bases between.